This is a list of T cell receptor beta chains from one sample in a study of blood T cell repertoires in COVID-19. Profiled with immunoSEQ multiplex PCR; TCRdb holds only in-frame clones, not every one. The table records tens of thousands of clones, 76% of them present only once. The sequenced material came from peripheral blood. These receptors were collected from a woman older than 75 with acute or convalescent COVID-19. Each CDR3 is given with its conserved first and last residue. The order of the fields is V gene, J gene, D gene, clone size, CDR3 DNA, CDR3 protein. A D gene is named only where the DNA matches it firmly. A row's size may be missing; if present it is once, few, many or a size class.

TRBV5-6	TRBJ2-4	-	-	TGTGCCAGCAACCGATTGACAGGCGCAGGAAGAGCCAAAAACATTCAGTACTTC	CASNRLTGAGRAKNIQYF
TRBV9	TRBJ1-5	-	-	TGTGCCAGCAGCGTAGGCGGGGTGGAAGGCCAGCCCCAGCATTTT	CASSVGGVEGQPQHF
TRBV21-1	TRBJ2-1	-	-	TGTGCCAGCAGCAAAGACCGGACAGGGAGTAAGGACAATGAGCAGTTCTTC	CASSKDRTGSKDNEQFF
TRBV29-1	TRBJ2-3	-	-	TGCAGCGTTGGGGCAGGGGGCACAGATACGCAGTATTTT	CSVGAGGTDTQYF
TRBV7-8	TRBJ2-5	TRBD2	-	TGTGCCAGCAGCTTAGACCGGACTAGCATGTTCGAGACCCAGTACTTC	CASSLDRTSMFETQYF
TRBV19	TRBJ1-5	-	-	TGTGCCAGTAGTATAGATATGACGGGAATCAGGCCCCAGCATTTT	CASSIDMTGIRPQHF
TRBV9	TRBJ1-1	-	few	TGTGCCAGCAGCGTAGTTCGGGGGAACACTGAAGCTTTCTTT	CASSVVRGNTEAFF
TRBV6-6	TRBJ1-2	-	-	TGTGCCAGCACCGCCGGGGGGGCCTATGGCTACACCTTC	CASTAGGAYGYTF
TRBV28	TRBJ1-1	-	-	TGTGCCAGCAGTGCCGGGGGGCTCACTGAAGCTTTCTTT	CASSAGGLTEAFF
TRBV5-5	TRBJ1-3	TRBD1	-	TGTGCCAGTCACCAACAGGACAGGGGGACTCTTACCGGAAACACCATATATTTT	CASHQQDRGTLTGNTIYF
TRBV9	TRBJ2-7	TRBD2	-	TGTGCCAGCAGCCCTAGGACTAGCGGGATTTACGAGCAGTACTTC	CASSPRTSGIYEQYF
TRBV5-4	TRBJ1-5	-	-	TGTGCCAGCAGCTTGCAGGGGAGGGAGCCCCAGCATTTT	CASSLQGREPQHF
TRBV7-9	TRBJ1-3	-	-	TGTGCCAGCAGCCACCGAGCGGGAGATGGAAACACCATATATTTT	CASSHRAGDGNTIYF
TRBV5-6	TRBJ2-7	TRBD1	-	TGTGCCAGCAGCTCGGGACAGCCAACCCTCTCCTACCCGGGGTACTTC	CASSSGQPTLSYPGYF
TRBV9	TRBJ2-1	TRBD2	-	TGTGCCAGCAGCGCAGGAAGCGGGAGGGTCTCCTACAATGAGCAGTTCTTC	CASSAGSGRVSYNEQFF
TRBV19	TRBJ1-1	-	-	TGTGCCAGTAAGTACAGGGCCACCCTCTGGAACACTGAAGCTTTCTTT	CASKYRATLWNTEAFF
TRBV28	TRBJ1-6	TRBD1	-	TGTGCCAGCAGAACGAGGGACAGGGGTAATTCACCCCTCCACTTT	CASRTRDRGNSPLHF
TRBV18	TRBJ2-3	TRBD1	-	TGTGCCAGCTCCCAGGGGGCGCCCCCGGATACGCAGTATTTT	CASSQGAPPDTQYF
TRBV6-5	TRBJ1-1	-	-	TGTGCCAGCTCGGCGGCGGGGGTCGGGAACACTGAAGCTTTCTTT	CASSAAGVGNTEAFF
TRBV12-3/TRBV12-4	TRBJ1-6	-	-	TGTGCCAGCACCAAAGGGGCCAATTCACCCCTCCACTTT	CASTKGANSPLHF
TRBV24-1	TRBJ2-5	TRBD2	once	TGTGCCACCAGTGACCGAAGGCGGGAGGGCCGTGAGACCCAGTACTTC	CATSDRRREGRETQYF
TRBV10-2	TRBJ2-7	TRBD2	once	TGCGCCAGCAGTGACGACAGGGCGTTTCTACTAGCGGGAGATCACGAGCAGTACTTC	CASSDDRAFLLAGDHEQYF
TRBV3-1/TRBV3-2	TRBJ2-2	-	-	TGTGCCAGCAGCCCGGGGGTTCACGCCGGGGAGCTGTTTTTT	CASSPGVHAGELFF
TRBV5-4	TRBJ1-1	-	-	TGTGCCAGCAGCAAGGGGACTAGCGGGGGTGACGTGGTCACTGAAGCTTTCTTT	CASSKGTSGGDVVTEAFF
TRBV18	TRBJ1-5	TRBD1	-	TGTGCCAGCTCACCACCGGACAGGCGCAATCAGCCCCAGCATTTT	CASSPPDRRNQPQHF
TRBV11-1	TRBJ1-1	-	-	TGTGCCAGCAGCCCCCCGGGGGGGAACACTGAAGCTTTCTTT	CASSPPGGNTEAFF
TRBV5-5	TRBJ2-7	TRBD1	-	TGTGCCAGCAGCTCCAGGTTCGGGACAGGGTTATCCTACGAGCAGTACTTC	CASSSRFGTGLSYEQYF
TRBV30	TRBJ2-1	TRBD2	-	TGTGCCTGGAGTCCCGGACTAGCGGGGTCGGGTGAGCAGTTCTTC	CAWSPGLAGSGEQFF
TRBV7-8	TRBJ2-7	TRBD1	few	TGTGCCAGCAGCTTAGCCGGGACAGGGAACAACGAGCAGTACTTC	CASSLAGTGNNEQYF
TRBV5-1	TRBJ2-6	-	-	TGCGCCAGCAGCTTGACAGGATCTGGGGCCAACGTCCTGACTTTC	CASSLTGSGANVLTF
TRBV27	TRBJ1-6	TRBD1	-	TGTGCCAGCAGTTTCGACAGGGAGTTAAATTCACCCCTCCACTTT	CASSFDRELNSPLHF
TRBV4-2	TRBJ2-6	TRBD1	-	TGTGCCAGCAGCCAAGGGACAGGGGAGAGTGGGGCCAACGTCCTGACTTTC	CASSQGTGESGANVLTF
TRBV9	TRBJ1-5	-	-	TGTGCCAGCAGCGTAGCCAGGGGCAGCAATCAGCCCCAGCATTTT	CASSVARGSNQPQHF
TRBV9	TRBJ2-1	-	-	TGTGCCAGCAGCCCTCGGACTGGCGACAATGAGCAGTTCTTC	CASSPRTGDNEQFF